This note documents a single TCR beta chain sequence. Its specificity is not known. Read data end 3 residues before the CDR3 end; the end is taken from the germline J gene. With V trimmed by 4 bases and J by 0 bases, 10 bases remained unmatched. CDR3 size: 16 residues. Germline loops: CDR1 SGHRS, CDR2 YFSETQ. Only in-frame clones appear in the TCRdb table, and some are missing; sequencing was by immunoSEQ multiplex PCR. The table for this sample gives around 17,000 clones. The data derive from a study of T cells in women clearing cervical HPV infection. For the study at large: Controls' single incident HPV16 infection cleared within 12 months without precancer. Blood came at first lesion visit for cases, post-clearance for controls.

General study points: Controls had more TRBV6-7 (0.16%) than cases (around 0.11%).

The TCR comes from a woman between 18 and 69 years old with a cervical HPV16 infection that either progressed to CIN3+ or cleared (not recorded which). This rearrangement joins TRBV5-1 to TRBJ2-7; 7 nucleotides align to TRBD1. The sequenced sample was blood buffy coat. CDR3 loop: CASSLDTGTASYEQYF. The DNA read from the CDR3 is TGCGCCAGCAGCCTCGACACCGGGACAGCCTCCTACGAG.